This record covers a single TCR beta chain. This sample is drawn from a study of blood T cell repertoires in COVID-19. The study recruited people aged roughly 18 to 100 years across 24 US areas. In assigning cohorts, the study relied on participant-reported clinical history. Methods used by the authors: Amplification from reference gene primers served as the basis for estimated nucleated cell counts. The data were produced by immunoSEQ multiplex PCR, yet TCRdb's version contains in-frame clones alone and is incomplete. V, J and clone size derive from that table, while D and trimming were established from the DNA sequence. The repertoire includes some 270,000 clones, 65% to 85% of them detected once, and approximately 3.6% sits in the top ten. Looked up from germline, CDR1 is MNHEY and CDR2 is SMNVEV (reference sequence). V was shortened by 5 bases and J by 2 bases, with 11 bases between the two germline ends. This CDR3 contains 14 residues.

The sequence was obtained from a middle-aged man who had recovered from COVID-19. V gene TRBV27 combines with J gene TRBJ2-3; the D gene is possibly TRBD1 (6 bases). The specimen sequenced was PBMCs or T cells enriched from blood (not recorded which). The chain's CDR3 is CASSQDRFTDTQYF. For the CDR3, the DNA is TGTGCCAGCAGTCAAGACAGGTTCACAGATACGCAGTATTTT.